This TCR beta chain was retrieved from a study of a mutant IDH1 vaccine in newly diagnosed glioma (dated by TCRdb to the early 2020s). Context from the whole study: Patients received eight vaccinations in weeks 1, 3, 5, 7, 11, 15, 19 and 23, corresponding to visits V03 through V10. Vaccination started 4-6 weeks after radiotherapy alone, or was given together with temozolomide cycles in the groups whose treatment included chemotherapy. For exploratory analyses, 25 to 30 treated patients had longitudinal TCRB deep sequencing done wherever samples were available. Peripheral blood samples were drawn at six visits, namely V03 (baseline), V05, V07, V10, V12 and V13. Before enrollment, patients had received standard therapy of radiotherapy alone, temozolomide alone, or radiochemotherapy with temozolomide; most received the combination. Of the 32 patients who were treated, 62.5% were male and around 40% were female, and the mean age was approximately 40 years. The investigation overall reported the following: Selection of PBMC samples for TCRB deep sequencing was based on availability. According to the authors, sample limitations meant that analyses of patient blood samples could not be reproduced. Vaccine-induced immune responses across multiple MHC alleles were detected in 93.3% of patients. Changes in the top peripheral T cell clonotypes picked up by TCRB sequencing did not appear to be linked to pseudoprogression.

The time point label corresponds to: week 23, last vaccination. Each vaccine dose, consisting of 300 ug of a 20-mer mutant IDH1 peptide in Montanide, was administered subcutaneously with topical imiquimod. Donors had newly diagnosed WHO grade 3 or 4 IDH1-mutant astrocytomas with loss of nuclear ATRX. The samples were drawn from NOA16, a multicentre, single-arm, open-label phase I trial in Germany that tested a mutant IDH1 peptide vaccine in humans for the first time. The DNeasy Blood and Tissue Kit was used to extract genomic DNA from EDTA blood for TCRB sequencing. The V and J ends are trimmed by 7 bases and 1 base, leaving 10 bases between them. From cysteine to phenylalanine, the CDR3 is 13 amino acids long. Only the CDR3 part of the read is kept: 39 bases, read in frame from the first base. CDR1 is given as SNHLY and CDR2 as FYNNEI, both from the germline V gene. Regarding this clone: The antigen it recognizes is unknown. No base quality information exists; no much larger clone differs at one position.

The library came from the immunoSEQ multiplex PCR assay. Following the manufacturer's protocol, the hsTCRB Kit was used to amplify rearranged TCR beta chain sequences. Sequencing of TCRB libraries was carried out on an Illumina MiSeq. The published analysis was carried out like this. Demultiplexing, trimming and gene mapping were performed with the kit vendor's proprietary platform. TCRdb took this table from immuneACCESS and kept in-frame rearrangements with V and J called. Such tables lack part of the clones; where checked against another copy, unresolved V genes explain under half of the gap, and the rest is unexplained. That table supplies the V and J calls and clone size; D and trimming were determined from the DNA. Within this sample are tens of thousands of clones, with roughly 80% of them counted one time only. Under 8% of the sample is in the top ten clones.

The TCR sequence derives from a man in his forties with glioma. The rearranged segments are TRBV2 and TRBJ2-5, with no confident D gene call. The material sequenced was PBMCs, taken from a glioma patient whose treatment included an IDH1 peptide vaccine. The CDR3 region: CASNPVFQETQYF. The sequence in DNA is TGTGCCAGCAATCCAGTCTTCCAAGAGACCCAGTACTTC. The full variable domain, with segments outside the CDR3 supplied by the reference TRBV2 and TRBJ2-5 proteins, appears as EPEVTQTPSHQVTQMGQEVILRCVPISNHLYFYWYRQILGQKVEFLVSFYNNEISEKSEIFDDQFSVERPDGSNFTLKIRSTKLEDSAMYFCASNPVFQETQYFGPGTRLLVL.